This entry is about one T cell receptor (beta chain). MiXCR, run by TCRdb on the 5' RACE reads, gives a single entry per CDR3 protein. Of fewer than 350,000 distinct CDR3 sequences detected, roughly 8% appear once; the ten largest clones hold about 20%. These data are taken from a study of T-cell memory formation after mild COVID-19. Material for sequencing was PBMCs or a T cell subset sorted from them (not recorded which). The clonotype originates from a man between 18 and 29 years old who had mild COVID-19 (a few samples of this study predate the infection). Cell type and time point are not known.

CDR3 amino acids: CASSPLLGARDDIQYF. The CDR3 nucleotides read TGCGCCAGCAGCCCCCTTCTCGGGGCCCGCGATGACATTCAGTACTTC. The chain is built from TRBV4-3 and TRBJ2-4, with D perhaps matching TRBD1 or TRBD2 (5 bases each). CDR3 length equals 16 residues. CDR1 is LGHNA, CDR2 YSLEER, per germline. Trimming shortened V by 4 bases and J by 8 bases, and 21 bases separated the two germline ends.